Sequencing of this T cell receptor (beta chain) was carried out in a study of T cells expressing NK-cell markers. For the study at large: All TCR beta repertoires analysed originated from sorted CD3+CD56+NKG2C+, CD3+CD56+NKG2C- and CD3+CD56-NKG2C+ T cells. In the group of eight sequenced donors, seven were HCMV-seropositive and one was seronegative.

Comments on this clonotype: What it recognizes is unknown.

Synthesis of TCR beta cDNA relied on 5'RACE template switching carrying UMIs. TCRdb re-called the 5' RACE reads; every CDR3 protein appears as one record, without DNA. The sample data list 300,000 or so distinct CDR3 sequences. General study results and limits: The contribution of dominant NKG2C+ clonotypes to CD8+ T cells in roughly six donors was about 1.0-7.0%.

The germline V gene has CDR1 SGHKS and CDR2 YYEKEE (reference sequence). The CDR3 totals 15 residues. The J gene is TRBJ2-2, the V gene TRBV5-5. The sequenced sample consisted of blood T cells: a sorted CD56 or NKG2C T cell subset, CD4+ or CD8+ T cells, or bulk PBMC T cells (not recorded which). The source is a woman between 18 and 75 years old in good health. The CDR3 spells CASSLGQSNTGELFF.